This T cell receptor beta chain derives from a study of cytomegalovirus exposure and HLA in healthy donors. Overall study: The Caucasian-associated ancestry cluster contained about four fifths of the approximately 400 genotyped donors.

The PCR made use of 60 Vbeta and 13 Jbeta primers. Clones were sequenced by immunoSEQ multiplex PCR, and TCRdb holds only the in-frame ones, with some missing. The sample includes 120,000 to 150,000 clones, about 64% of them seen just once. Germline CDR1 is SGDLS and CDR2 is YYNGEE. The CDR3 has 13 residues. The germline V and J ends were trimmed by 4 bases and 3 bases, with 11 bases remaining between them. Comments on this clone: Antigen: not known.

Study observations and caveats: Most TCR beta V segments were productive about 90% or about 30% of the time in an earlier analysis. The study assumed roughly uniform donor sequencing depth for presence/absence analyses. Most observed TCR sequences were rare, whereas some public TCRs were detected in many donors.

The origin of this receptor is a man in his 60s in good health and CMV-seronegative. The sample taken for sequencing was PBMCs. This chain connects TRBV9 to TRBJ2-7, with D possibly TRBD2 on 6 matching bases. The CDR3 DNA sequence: TGTGCCAGCAGCCCGGGACTCTACTACGAGCAGTACTTC. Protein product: CASSPGLYYEQYF.